Each of the 20 T cell receptor beta chains below was sequenced from the same sample in a study of T cells in Graves' hyperthyroidism and ophthalmopathy. From RNA transcripts, TCR beta CDR3 regions were amplified. The HTBI primer set was used in a first-round RT-PCR of the TCR CDR3. TCRdb re-derived calls from the multiplex PCR reads in MiXCR, one entry per CDR3 protein. The repertoire holds fewer than 350,000 distinct CDR3 sequences, with about an eighth as singletons. What was sequenced was blood. The receptors originated from a woman between 40 and 50 years old with Graves' hyperthyroidism.

There are many counts of this clonotype. The CDR3 DNA reads as TGCAGTGCTAGAGATCTAGTGACAGGGCTGCAGTTCTTC. The encoded protein is CSARDLVTGLQFF. J is TRBJ2-1 and V is TRBV20-1; 7 bases match TRBD1. The CDR3 has 13 residues. Germline V lookup: CDR1 DFQATT, CDR2 SNEGSKA (reference sequence). The junction had 8 bases not matched to a gene; V was cut back by 0 bases and J by 12 bases.

At least ten counts were recorded for this clonotype. V usage is TRBV24-1 and J usage is TRBJ2-5; 7 bases line up with TRBD1. Trimming removed 5 bases from V and 2 bases from J; junction bases left unmatched: 7. The V gene's germline CDR1 is KGHDR and CDR2 SFDVKD. The CDR3 consists of 15 residues. The CDR3 DNA reads as TGTGCCACCAGTGGGGCAGGGGGTGGTCAAGAGACCCAGTACTTC. Its translation is CATSGAGGGQETQYF.

This clonotype was picked up many times. This rearrangement joins TRBV20-1 to TRBJ2-3; 9 bases map to TRBD1. This CDR3 has 14 residues. Germline CDR1 reads DFQATT; CDR2 reads SNEGSKA (reference sequence). Unmatched junction bases numbered 4, after V lost 0 bases and J lost 6 bases. CDR3 in DNA: TGCAGTGCTAGAGATTACAGGGGGCCCGATACGCAGTATTTT. Encoded protein: CSARDYRGPDTQYF.

This clonotype was observed many times. The chain is built from TRBV24-1 and TRBJ2-3; TRBD2 aligns across 11 bases. There are 14 residues in the CDR3. V lost 6 bases, J lost 4 bases, and 2 bases stayed unmatched. Per germline, CDR1 KGHDR and CDR2 SFDVKD. The CDR3 DNA is TGTGCCACCAGTCCGGGACTAGCGGCAGATACGCAGTATTTT. This encodes CATSPGLAADTQYF.

This clonotype was picked up many times. The V call is TRBV12-3 or TRBV12-4, the J call TRBJ2-7; perhaps TRBD2 as D (5 bases). The V and J ends lost 5 bases and 7 bases respectively, with 15 bases between them. This CDR3 comprises 13 residues. The CDR3 DNA sequence: TGTGCCAGCAGTGCCGGCACCACGGGAGAGCAGTACTTC. Translating gives CASSAGTTGEQYF.

This clonotype was counted only a few times. The chain carries TRBV19 and TRBJ2-3, with a tentative D call TRBD1 (6 bases). CDR3 length: 14 amino acids. Germline V lookup: CDR1 LNHDA, CDR2 SQIVND (reference sequence). Between the trimmed V and J ends, which lost 6 bases and 6 bases, there was a span of 16 bases. CDR3 bases: TGTGCCAGTAGCGACTCAGGGGCGCTGGATACGCAGTATTTT. Amino acid sequence: CASSDSGALDTQYF.

This clonotype was found many times. V gene TRBV12-3 or TRBV12-4 combines with J gene TRBJ1-1, with TRBD1 matching over 8 bases. Unmatched junction bases numbered 5, after V lost 5 bases and J lost 0 bases. The CDR3 extends over 15 amino acids. DNA for the CDR3: TGTGCCAGCAGTCCCAGGGGGCTCTTGAACACTGAAGCTTTCTTT. Residues: CASSPRGLLNTEAFF.

This clonotype was observed at least ten times. The chain has TRBV3-1 and TRBJ1-4; the match to TRBD1 covers 7 bases. Germline V gene sequence: CDR1 LGHDT, CDR2 YNNKEL (reference sequence). The CDR3 is 14 amino acids. Trimming cost V 1 base and J 6 bases; bases outside gene matches: 2. In DNA, the CDR3 is TGTGCCAGCAGCCAAGGGGACAGCCATGAAAAACTGTTTTTT. Encoded protein: CASSQGDSHEKLFF.

This clonotype came up many times. The rearrangement uses TRBV7-9 and TRBJ2-7; D is perhaps TRBD1 or TRBD2 (5 bases each). CDR1 and CDR2 from the germline V gene are SEHNR and FQNEAQ (reference sequence). Trimming pared 2 bases from V and 3 bases from J, leaving 20 bases between. The CDR3 length is 17 residues. CDR3 loop: CASSLWLGAGPSYEQYF. CDR3 coding DNA: TGTGCCAGCAGCTTATGGCTCGGGGCAGGCCCCAGCTACGAGCAGTACTTC.

The table lists this clonotype with many counts. The J gene is TRBJ1-5, the V gene TRBV12-3 or TRBV12-4, with TRBD1 as a possible D gene (5 bases). The ends were cut back, 5 bases at V and 1 base at J, with 6 bases in the middle. CDR3 length: 13 residues. This chain's CDR3 is CASSRQSNQPQHF. DNA of the CDR3: TGTGCCAGCAGTCGACAGAGCAATCAGCCCCAGCATTTT.

This clonotype occurred many times. The chain couples TRBV30 to TRBJ2-1; the D is unclear. CDR3 length: 13 residues. Trimming took off 1 base at V and 10 bases at J, with 14 bases between the two ends. From germline, CDR1 is GTSNPN and CDR2 SVGIG (reference sequence). In nucleotides, the CDR3 is TGTGCCTGGAGTGGATTAGGCAGCCCCGAGCAGTTCTTC. It translates to CAWSGLGSPEQFF.

This clonotype was seen at least ten times. This chain joins TRBV12-3 or TRBV12-4 and TRBJ1-1; TRBD1 agrees at 7 bases. The CDR3 extends over 14 amino acids. V lost 11 bases to trimming and J lost 1 base; unmatched junction nucleotides: 10. The CDR3 DNA is TGTGCCTACCTAGGGGGCTTGAGGAACACTGAAGCTTTCTTT. Its translation is CAYLGGLRNTEAFF.

This clonotype was found a few times. This chain uses TRBV9 with TRBJ2-1; D not certain. V was trimmed by 4 bases and J by 7 bases, leaving 9 bases between them. Per the germline V gene, CDR1 is SGDLS and CDR2 is YYNGEE. The CDR3 runs to 12 residues. The CDR3 is CASSTLENEQFF. For the CDR3, the DNA is TGTGCCAGCAGCACCCTTGAAAATGAGCAGTTCTTC.

This clonotype occurred many times. This rearrangement joins TRBV28 to TRBJ1-5; no firm D call. Germline assignment: CDR1 MDHEN and CDR2 SYDVKM. The CDR3 loop spans 13 amino acids. V lost 5 bases, J lost 7 bases, and 12 bases lay in between. The CDR3 region has the DNA TGTGCCAGCAGTAGGACTAAATACCAGCCCCAGCATTTT. Translated, it gives CASSRTKYQPQHF.

The sample holds many counts of this clonotype. The chain combines TRBV28 with TRBJ2-7; D may be TRBD1 or TRBD2 (5 bases each). Trimming removed 6 bases from V and 2 bases from J, with 11 bases in between. CDR1 and CDR2 (germline): MDHEN, SYDVKM. The length of the CDR3 is 13 residues. CDR3 protein: CASSTGGTYEQYF. CDR3 in DNA: TGTGCCAGCAGCACTGGGGGAACCTACGAGCAGTACTTC. The variable domain in full, completed from reference TRBV28 and TRBJ2-7, reads DVKVTQSSRYLVKRTGEKVFLECVQDMDHENMFWYRQDPGLGLRLIYFSYDVKMKEKGDIPEGYSVSREKKERFSLILESASTNQTSMYLCASSTGGTYEQYFGPGTRLTVT.

In this sample, this clonotype turned up many times. The chain couples TRBV19 to TRBJ1-1; D possibly corresponds to TRBD1 (6 bases). V shed 5 bases and J shed 1 base, with 11 bases lying between them. Germline V gives CDR1 LNHDA, CDR2 SQIVND (reference sequence). CDR3 size: 14 residues. The CDR3 loop reads CASSQLRGNTEAFF. The CDR3 DNA follows: TGTGCCAGTAGTCAACTCAGGGGGAACACTGAAGCTTTCTTT.

Regarding this clonotype: This may be a read error: a much more frequent sequence differs by one nucleotide. The chain carries TRBV18 and TRBJ1-1, with D uncertain. The CDR3 runs to 13 residues. Germline-derived CDR1 and CDR2 are KGHSH and LQKENI. In DNA form, the CDR3 reads TGTACCAGCTCACCACCGACGAGATCTGAAGCTTTCTTT. Translated: CTSSPPTRSEAFF.

This clonotype was found many times. The CDR3 loop reads CASSFTGGGNQPQHF. The CDR3 DNA reads as TGTGCCAGCAGTTTTACAGGAGGCGGCAATCAGCCCCAGCATTTT. The rearrangement links TRBV12-3 or TRBV12-4 to TRBJ1-5; D is perhaps TRBD1 (5 bases). The V and J ends lost 3 bases and 2 bases respectively, with 11 bases between them. The CDR3 runs 15 residues.

This clonotype was found many times. The V gene is TRBV20-1, the J gene TRBJ1-1; TRBD1 matches 10 bases. The CDR3 has 14 amino acids. V trimming: 2 bases; J trimming: 4 bases; junction bases outside the gene matches: 4. The germline V gene has CDR1 DFQATT and CDR2 SNEGSKA (reference sequence). The DNA for the CDR3 is TGCAGTGCTAGATTCGACAGGGGGCTCACTGAAGCTTTCTTT. Its translation is CSARFDRGLTEAFF.

The chain uses TRBV18 and TRBJ2-7; TRBD2 matches 11 bases. V gave up 2 bases and J gave up 4 bases; unmatched junction bases: 7. Germline V gives CDR1 KGHSH, CDR2 LQKENI. There are 16 residues in the CDR3. The CDR3 DNA follows: TGTGCCAGCTCACCAAGTCTAGCGGGAGGCGGTTACGAGCAGTACTTC. This sequence encodes CASSPSLAGGGYEQYF.